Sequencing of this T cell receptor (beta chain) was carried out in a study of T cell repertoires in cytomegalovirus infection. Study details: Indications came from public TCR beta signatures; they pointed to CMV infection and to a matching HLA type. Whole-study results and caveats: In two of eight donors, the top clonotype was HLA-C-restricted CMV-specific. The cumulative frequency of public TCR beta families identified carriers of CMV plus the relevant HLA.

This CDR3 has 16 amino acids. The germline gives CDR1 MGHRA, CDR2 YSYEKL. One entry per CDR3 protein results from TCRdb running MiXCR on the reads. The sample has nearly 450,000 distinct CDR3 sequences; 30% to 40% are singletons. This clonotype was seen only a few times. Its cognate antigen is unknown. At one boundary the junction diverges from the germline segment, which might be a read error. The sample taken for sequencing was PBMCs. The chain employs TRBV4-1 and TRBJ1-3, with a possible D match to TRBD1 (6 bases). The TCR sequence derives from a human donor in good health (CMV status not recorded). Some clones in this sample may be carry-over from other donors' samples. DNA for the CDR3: TGTGCCAGCAGCCAGCCCAGGGGTGCCTCTGGAAACACCATATATTTT. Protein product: CASSQPRGASGNTIYF.